What follows describes a single T cell receptor (beta chain). Antigen unknown. This entry comes from a study of T-cell memory formation after mild COVID-19. TCRdb reprocessed the 5' RACE reads via MiXCR and lists one record per CDR3 protein. Among about half a million distinct CDR3 sequences listed, around a sixth were seen once. The length of the CDR3 is 12 residues. Germline trimming cut 4 bases from V and 2 bases from J; bases unmatched to any gene: 2. Germline loops: CDR1 SQVTM, CDR2 ANQGSEA. Whole-study results and caveats: The main location of contracting CD4+ clones was CM and EM, and that of contracting CD8+ clones was EMRA.

The source material was PBMCs or a T cell subset sorted from them (not recorded which). The chain recombines TRBV29-1 with TRBJ2-7; 7 positions match TRBD2. This receptor was obtained from an adult woman who had mild COVID-19 (a few samples of this study predate the infection). Cell type and time point are not known. CDR3 in DNA: TGCAGCGTTGGTGGGGGGGCCTACGAGCAGTACTTC. Translated, it gives CSVGGGAYEQYF.